These 8 T cell receptor beta chains were sequenced from one sample in a study of shared clonotypes between healthy human individuals. TCRdb's copy holds only in-frame clones and misses some; the assay was immunoSEQ multiplex PCR. This table has a few million clones, roughly 92% appearing once. The sample consisted of naive CD4+ T cells from PBMCs. Indicated subset: CD45RA+ positively selected. These receptors were obtained from a man aged 18 to 29 in good health. Some clones in this sample may be carry-over from other donors' samples.

The J gene is TRBJ1-6, the V gene TRBV4-3, with 8 bases lining up with TRBD1. Germline CDR1 and CDR2: LGHNA and YSLEER. V shed 0 bases, J shed 9 bases, and the junction held 7 bases outside the gene matches. The CDR3 extends over 16 amino acids. The CDR3 is CASSQDRGTGASPLHF. CDR3 sequence (DNA): TGCGCCAGCAGCCAAGATCGGGGGACAGGCGCTTCACCCCTCCACTTT.

The chain is built from TRBV7-2 and TRBJ2-2, with 8 bases that match TRBD2. V lost 2 bases and J lost 0; bases outside the gene matches: 2. This CDR3 comprises 16 residues. Germline V gene lookup returns CDR1 SGHTA and CDR2 FQGNSA. The CDR3 loop reads CASSLIAGTNTGELFF. The DNA for the CDR3 is TGTGCCAGCAGCTTAATAGCGGGAACGAACACCGGGGAGCTGTTTTTT.

The V call is TRBV27, the J call TRBJ1-5, with 7 nucleotides matching TRBD1. The germline V gene has CDR1 MNHEY and CDR2 SMNVEV (reference sequence). The CDR3 totals 16 residues. Trimming took 0 bases from V and 7 from J; bases not matched to a gene: 9. The CDR3 reads CASSLSSHRGIQPQHF. The CDR3 DNA is TGTGCCAGCAGTTTATCCTCCCACAGGGGAATACAGCCCCAGCATTTT.

The count of this clone is one. This chain uses TRBV10-1 with TRBJ2-2; 8 bases line up with TRBD2. The CDR3 has 15 residues. With 6 bases clipped from V and 6 bases from J, the junction kept 9 bases outside the gene matches. Germline-derived CDR1 and CDR2 are WNHNN and SYGVQD (reference sequence). The CDR3 spells CASSTQTGGPGELFF. DNA for the CDR3: TGCGCCAGCAGCACGCAAACGGGGGGGCCCGGGGAGCTGTTTTTT.

This rearrangement joins TRBV11-2 to TRBJ1-1, with D possibly being TRBD1 (6 bases). This CDR3 region has 14 residues. V shed 4 bases and J shed 4 bases, with 13 bases lying between them. Germline V lookup: CDR1 SGHAT, CDR2 FQNNGV. The chain's CDR3 is CASSWGRGSTEAFF. CDR3 DNA: TGTGCCAGCAGCTGGGGAAGGGGGAGCACTGAAGCTTTCTTT. Filled out from reference TRBV11-2 and TRBJ1-1, the complete variable domain reads EAGVAQSPRYKIIEKRQSVAFWCNPISGHATLYWYQQILGQGPKLLIQFQNNGVVDDSQLPKDRFSAERLKGVDSTLKIQPAKLEDSAVYLCASSWGRGSTEAFFGQGTRLTVV.

This chain connects TRBV7-3 to TRBJ1-1, with D possibly being TRBD1 (6 bases). The CDR3 loop spans 13 amino acids. V gave up 1 base and J gave up 6 bases, with 9 bases separating them. Germline lookup yields CDR1 SGHTA and CDR2 FQGTGA. The CDR3 region is CASSLNREAEAFF. CDR3 DNA: TGTGCCAGCAGCTTAAACAGGGAAGCTGAAGCTTTCTTT.

Here the CDR3 reads CASSSQTNRVAKNIQYF. CDR3 sequence (DNA): TGTGCCAGCAGCTCACAGACAAATCGGGTCGCCAAAAACATTCAGTACTTC. The V and J genes are TRBV11-1 and TRBJ2-4, with D unresolved. V lost 4 bases to trimming and J lost 1 base, with 17 bases between them. The germline CDR1 and CDR2 sequences are SGHAT and FQDESV (reference sequence). This CDR3 is 17 amino acids long.

This chain joins TRBV10-1 and TRBJ1-1; tentative D call: TRBD1 (6 bases). The CDR3 covers 13 residues. CDR1 is WNHNN and CDR2 is SYGVQD in the germline V gene (reference sequence). With 6 bases removed from V and 2 bases from J, the gap between germline ends came to 10 bases. The CDR3 DNA is TGCGCCAGCAGAACAGGGCATAACACTGAAGCTTTCTTT. Translating gives CASRTGHNTEAFF.